The 32 T cell receptor beta chains below all came from one sample that was sequenced in a study of spatial heterogeneity in lung cancer. TCRdb itself ran the 5' RACE reads through MiXCR, one entry per CDR3 protein. The table has tens of thousands of distinct CDR3 sequences, under 7.5% seen once. Time point defined: sample taken at primary tumor resection. In each case, whole RNA from tumor, nontumor lung or frozen PBMC was sequenced unsorted. The sample consisted of PBMCs, taken at surgery. The receptors come from a female donor with early-stage non-small cell lung cancer.

This clonotype appeared many times. The gene calls are TRBV19 and TRBJ1-5, with TRBD1 as a possible D gene (6 bases). The CDR3 length is 14 residues. CDR1 is LNHDA, CDR2 SQIVND, per germline (reference sequence). Trimming stripped 2 bases from V and 4 bases from J, with 9 bases between. CDR3 protein: CASSIRGKNQPQHF. DNA for the CDR3: TGTGCCAGTAGTATAAGGGGGAAGAATCAGCCCCAGCATTTT.

In its sample, this clonotype was seen many times. The V gene is TRBV19, the J gene TRBJ2-7; possibly TRBD2 for D (5 bases). Per germline, CDR1 LNHDA and CDR2 SQIVND (reference sequence). V lost 7 bases to trimming and J lost 0 bases, with 10 bases between them. The CDR3 sequence is 13 residues long. The CDR3 coding sequence is TGTGCCAGTACGGGGATGAGCTCCTACGAGCAGTACTTC. Translating it yields CASTGMSSYEQYF.

This clonotype came up many times. The chain couples TRBV6-5 to TRBJ2-7, with 8 bases matching TRBD1. Germline values: CDR1 MNHEY, CDR2 SVGAGI. The CDR3 is 14 residues long. Trimming removed 5 bases from V and 3 bases from J; junction bases left unmatched: 6. The chain's CDR3 is CASSTPTGDYEQYF. DNA of the CDR3: TGTGCCAGCAGTACCCCGACAGGGGACTACGAGCAGTACTTC.

This clonotype was seen more than once but under ten times. J is TRBJ2-3 and V is TRBV7-2; D call uncertain. V gave up 4 bases and J gave up 14 bases, with 16 bases separating them. This CDR3 region has 12 residues. Germline CDR1 is SGHTA and CDR2 is FQGNSA. The CDR3 region is CASSSPGNRRYF. CDR3 coding DNA: TGTGCCAGCAGCTCCCCCGGAAACCGGCGGTATTTT.

This clonotype was detected many times. The chain uses TRBV7-9 and TRBJ2-1, with D perhaps being TRBD1 or TRBD2 (5 bases each). The CDR3 contains 17 residues. V gave up 8 bases and J gave up 2 bases, with 22 bases separating them. Germline assignment: CDR1 SEHNR and CDR2 FQNEAQ (reference sequence). This CDR3 is CASAHRDARRTYNEQFF. CDR3 in DNA: TGTGCCAGCGCACACCGGGACGCGAGGAGGACCTACAATGAGCAGTTCTTC.

This clonotype was counted once. A read error is possible here, since a much larger clone lies one base away. The rearrangement joins TRBV7-6 to TRBJ2-7; TRBD2 agrees at 10 bases. V shed 7 bases and J 5 bases; nucleotides not matched to a gene: 11. The CDR3 is 15 amino acids. CDR1 is SGHVS, CDR2 FNYEAQ, per germline. Here the CDR3 reads CASTLGASGGDEQYF. In nucleotides, the CDR3 is TGTGCCAGCACCCTAGGGGCTAGCGGGGGCGACGAGCAGTACTTC.

The sample holds many counts of this clonotype. This chain joins TRBV6-1 and TRBJ1-1; perhaps TRBD1 as D (5 bases). This CDR3 has 13 residues. The V end was cut by 4 bases, the J end by 2 bases, with 8 bases between. Per the germline V gene, CDR1 is MNHNS and CDR2 is SASEGT. CDR3 residues: CASSGTTNTEAFF. The CDR3 nucleotides are TGTGCCAGCAGTGGGACAACCAACACTGAAGCTTTCTTT.

This clonotype has at least ten counts. The genes are TRBV9 and TRBJ1-1; 8 bases agree with TRBD1. V trimming: 4 bases; J trimming: 1 base; junction bases outside the gene matches: 3. CDR1 and CDR2 (germline): SGDLS, YYNGEE. CDR3 length: 14 residues. The CDR3 reads CASSTGGGNTEAFF. The CDR3 DNA follows: TGTGCCAGCAGCACAGGGGGAGGGAACACTGAAGCTTTCTTT.

This chain joins TRBV5-6 and TRBJ2-4; 11 bases are shared with TRBD1. This CDR3 comprises 15 residues. Germline-derived CDR1 and CDR2 are SGHDT and YYEEEE. Trimming cost V 4 bases and J 6 bases; bases outside gene matches: 6. The CDR3 DNA reads TGTGCCAGCAGCACCGCCGGGACAGGGGGAAACATTCAGTACTTC. It specifies CASSTAGTGGNIQYF.

This clonotype has at least ten counts. V and J are TRBV20-1 and TRBJ2-5; tentative D call: TRBD2 (5 bases). CDR3 length equals 15 residues. The germline V and J ends were trimmed by 0 bases and 4 bases, with 15 bases remaining between them. Per the germline V gene, CDR1 is DFQATT and CDR2 is SNEGSKA (reference sequence). The CDR3 here is CSARDFVDSPETQYF. The CDR3 DNA sequence: TGCAGTGCTAGAGATTTCGTGGACTCCCCAGAGACCCAGTACTTC.

This clonotype was seen at least ten times. The V and J genes are TRBV3-1 and TRBJ1-5, with D perhaps matching TRBD1 (5 bases). The CDR3 contains 14 residues. The ends were cut back, 0 bases at V and 4 bases at J, with 7 bases in the middle. Germline V lookup: CDR1 LGHDT, CDR2 YNNKEL (reference sequence). CDR3 nucleotide sequence: TGTGCCAGCAGCCAAGACGCAGGGAATCAGCCCCAGCATTTT. Its protein is CASSQDAGNQPQHF.

This clonotype was found once. V is TRBV6-2 or TRBV6-3 and J is TRBJ1-5; weak D call: TRBD1 (6 bases). Trimming cost V 2 bases and J 5 bases, with 10 bases left between them. Germline V gene lookup returns CDR1 MNHEY and CDR2 SVGEGT. The CDR3 is 14 residues long. CDR3 region: CASSYLRGDQPQHF. In DNA, the CDR3 is TGTGCCAGCAGTTACCTCAGGGGAGATCAGCCCCAGCATTTT.

The gene calls are TRBV15 and TRBJ1-1; the D is unclear. V lost 3 bases, J lost 2 bases, and 4 bases lay in between. This CDR3 has 12 residues. Germline lookup yields CDR1 LNHNV and CDR2 YYDKDF (reference sequence). The CDR3 is CATSSGNTEAFF. The CDR3 coding sequence is TGTGCCACCAGCAGCGGCAACACTGAAGCTTTCTTT. Drawing the rest from reference TRBV15 and TRBJ1-1, the complete variable domain is DAMVIQNPRYQVTQFGKPVTLSCSQTLNHNVMYWYQQKSSQAPKLLFHYYDKDFNNEADTPDNFQSRRPNTSFCFLDIRSPGLGDTAMYLCATSSGNTEAFFGQGTRLTVV.

This clonotype was seen many times. V gene TRBV12-5 combines with J gene TRBJ1-1; D uncertain. Trimming took 2 bases from V and 4 from J, leaving 8 bases between them. The CDR3 runs 13 residues. CDR1 and CDR2 from the germline V gene are LGHNT and FRNRAP. CDR3 sequence reads: CASGLSPFTEAFF. The DNA for the CDR3 is TGTGCTAGTGGTTTGAGCCCTTTCACTGAAGCTTTCTTT.

This sequence joins TRBV5-1 and TRBJ2-5; 8 bases align to TRBD2. CDR3 length: 15 residues. V dropped 3 bases and J dropped 1; count of bases not matched to a gene: 5. The V gene's germline CDR1 is SGHRS and CDR2 YFSETQ. CDR3 sequence reads: CASSWGLVVQETQYF. For the CDR3, the DNA is TGCGCCAGCAGCTGGGGACTAGTGGTCCAAGAGACCCAGTACTTC.

This clonotype was picked up many times. The chain is built from TRBV20-1 and TRBJ1-2; no clear D gene. The V end lost 3 bases, the J end lost 8 bases, and 10 bases lay between the germline ends. This CDR3 spans 11 amino acids. Germline V CDR1 and CDR2: DFQATT, SNEGSKA (reference sequence). CDR3: CSARPLLGYTF. The CDR3 DNA follows: TGCAGTGCTAGGCCCCTGTTAGGCTACACCTTC.

There are a few counts of this clonotype. This chain connects TRBV7-2 to TRBJ1-3; 7 nucleotides match TRBD1. The CDR3 runs to 16 residues. Trimming took 1 base from V and 6 from J; bases not matched to a gene: 9. CDR1 and CDR2 from the germline V gene are SGHTA and FQGNSA. The CDR3 bases are TGTGCCAGCAGCTTAGAGGCAACAGGGGTGGAAAACACCATATATTTT. The encoded protein is CASSLEATGVENTIYF.

In its sample, this clonotype was seen a few times. The chain joins TRBV4-3 to TRBJ2-1; D may correspond to TRBD1 or TRBD2 (6 bases each). V lost 1 base to trimming and J lost 9 bases, with 16 bases between them. Germline assignment: CDR1 LGHNA and CDR2 YSLEER. The CDR3 has 15 amino acids. CDR3 sequence reads: CASSQGWGASGEQFF. The CDR3 bases are TGCGCCAGCAGCCAAGGATGGGGGGCATCGGGTGAGCAGTTCTTC.

This clonotype has at least ten counts. The chain employs TRBV7-2 and TRBJ2-2, with D uncertain. The CDR3 loop spans 14 amino acids. V shed 4 bases and J shed 5 bases, with 11 bases lying between them. Per germline, CDR1 SGHTA and CDR2 FQGNSA. The chain's CDR3 is CASSSRHGTGELFF. DNA of the CDR3: TGTGCCAGCAGCTCCCGCCACGGTACCGGGGAGCTGTTTTTT.

Ten or more counts support this clonotype. The gene calls are TRBV24-1 and TRBJ2-3; 7 positions agree with TRBD1. This CDR3 contains 16 residues. V gave up 2 bases and J gave up 1 base; unmatched junction bases: 5. Looked up from germline, CDR1 is KGHDR and CDR2 is SFDVKD. This CDR3 reads CATSDYRGGGTDTQYF. The CDR3 bases are TGTGCCACCAGTGATTACAGGGGCGGAGGCACAGATACGCAGTATTTT.

In this sample, this clonotype turned up many times. The V call is TRBV19, the J call TRBJ1-4; no definite D call. This CDR3 has 11 amino acids. Per the germline V gene, CDR1 is LNHDA and CDR2 is SQIVND (reference sequence). V was cut by 10 bases and J by 8 bases, with 11 bases left in between. DNA for the CDR3: TGTGCCACCCAACGCAGCGAAAAACTGTTTTTT. Protein: CATQRSEKLFF.

A few counts support this clonotype. The rearrangement links TRBV3-1 to TRBJ1-1; 7 positions match TRBD1. Unmatched junction bases numbered 5, after V lost 1 base and J lost 6 bases. The germline gives CDR1 LGHDT, CDR2 YNNKEL (reference sequence). CDR3 length equals 14 residues. The CDR3 sequence is CASSQVGGRAEAFF. The DNA for the CDR3 is TGTGCCAGCAGCCAAGTAGGGGGCAGGGCTGAAGCTTTCTTT.

This clonotype appeared many times. The chain couples TRBV11-2 to TRBJ2-1; D possibly matches TRBD1 or TRBD2 (5 bases each). The germline V gene encodes CDR1 SGHAT and CDR2 FQNNGV. Trimming took 3 bases from V and 0 from J, leaving 18 bases between them. This CDR3 has 18 residues. The CDR3 loop reads CASSFGGSRASSYNEQFF. CDR3 DNA: TGTGCCAGCAGCTTTGGGGGAAGTCGAGCTAGCTCCTACAATGAGCAGTTCTTC.

This clonotype was detected many times. The V and J genes are TRBV18 and TRBJ1-3; possible D gene TRBD1, 5 bases. Germline V gene sequence: CDR1 KGHSH, CDR2 LQKENI. The CDR3 is 17 residues long. The V end was cut by 1 base, the J end by 0 bases, with 13 bases between. The CDR3, as DNA: TGTGCCAGCTCACCACTAGACAGCCAGAGCTCTGGAAACACCATATATTTT. Translated, it gives CASSPLDSQSSGNTIYF.

This clonotype was seen a handful of times. This rearrangement joins TRBV6-5 to TRBJ1-3; TRBD1 is a possible D gene (5 bases). The CDR3 extends over 16 amino acids. Trimming left V 4 bases short and J 0 bases short, with 13 bases between. Germline V lookup: CDR1 MNHEY, CDR2 SVGAGI. CDR3 sequence reads: CASSSQALSSGNTIYF. The CDR3, as DNA: TGTGCCAGCAGTTCACAGGCCCTTTCCTCTGGAAACACCATATATTTT.

This clonotype was picked up many times. The chain links TRBV6-5 to TRBJ1-1, with D unclear. With 7 bases removed from V and 1 base from J, the gap between germline ends came to 4 bases. CDR1 is MNHEY, CDR2 SVGAGI, per germline. This CDR3 comprises 11 residues. The CDR3 DNA is TGTGCCAGCAAAGGGAACACTGAAGCTTTCTTT. As protein: CASKGNTEAFF.

This clonotype has ten or more counts. V and J are TRBV2 and TRBJ2-3, with D possibly being TRBD1 (6 bases). Germline-derived CDR1 and CDR2 are SNHLY and FYNNEI. CDR3 size: 15 residues. V lost 4 bases and J lost 6, with 17 bases in between. CDR3 residues: CASSVWDTPGDTQYF. The DNA for the CDR3 is TGTGCCAGCAGTGTATGGGACACTCCTGGCGATACGCAGTATTTT.

This clonotype appeared many times. The chain couples TRBV11-2 to TRBJ2-2, with no clear D. The germline V gene has CDR1 SGHAT and CDR2 FQNNGV. This CDR3 is built from 17 residues. The V end was cut by 5 bases, the J end by 0 bases, with 16 bases between. The DNA of the CDR3 is TGTGCCAGCAGCCCAGCAGCCCTGAGATCGAACACCGGGGAGCTGTTTTTT. It codes for CASSPAALRSNTGELFF.

There are a few counts of this clonotype. The chain is built from TRBV20-1 and TRBJ2-4, with TRBD1 matching over 7 bases. The J segment lost 2 bases and the V segment lost 0 bases, leaving 4 bases of the junction unmatched. This CDR3 spans 15 amino acids. Germline CDR1 DFQATT, CDR2 SNEGSKA (reference sequence). CDR3 in DNA: TGCAGTGCTAGAGAAGGCAGGGGGTCCAAAAACATTCAGTACTTC. It specifies CSAREGRGSKNIQYF.

This clonotype was recorded at least ten times. J is TRBJ2-3 and V is TRBV15, with 14 bases matching TRBD2. This CDR3 region has 17 residues. V lost 3 bases, J lost 1 base, and 3 bases stayed unmatched. Germline CDR1 and CDR2: LNHNV and YYDKDF (reference sequence). For the CDR3, the DNA is TGTGCCACCAGCAGGGGGGGACTAGCGGGGGGCACAGATACGCAGTATTTT. Translating gives CATSRGGLAGGTDTQYF. Supplemented by reference TRBV15 and TRBJ2-3, the full variable domain reads DAMVIQNPRYQVTQFGKPVTLSCSQTLNHNVMYWYQQKSSQAPKLLFHYYDKDFNNEADTPDNFQSRRPNTSFCFLDIRSPGLGDTAMYLCATSRGGLAGGTDTQYFGPGTRLTVL.

This chain connects TRBV20-1 to TRBJ1-1; possibly TRBD1 for D (5 bases). The CDR3 spans 14 residues. CDR1 and CDR2 (germline): DFQATT, SNEGSKA (reference sequence). V was cut by 4 bases and J by 0 bases, with 12 bases left in between. The CDR3 coding sequence is TGCAGTGCTACAGCAGGGCCGGTGAACACTGAAGCTTTCTTT. Its protein product is CSATAGPVNTEAFF.

This clonotype has a count of ten or more. This chain joins TRBV3-1 and TRBJ2-3; 11 bases agree with TRBD2. Losses at the gene ends were 2 bases for V and 5 bases for J; bases not matched to a gene: 3. There are 15 residues in the CDR3. Germline V CDR1 and CDR2: LGHDT, YNNKEL (reference sequence). CDR3: CASSQLTSGGDTQYF. As DNA, the CDR3 is TGTGCCAGCAGCCAACTCACTAGCGGGGGAGATACGCAGTATTTT.